This TCR beta chain emerged from a study of control samples from healthy donors and cancer patients. The method was immunoSEQ multiplex PCR; TCRdb's version includes in-frame clones alone and lacks a portion of them. In the table there are under 450,000 clones, about 93% of which are singletons. V was clipped by 0 bases and J by 1 base, with 13 bases between them. Germline assignment: CDR1 SGDLS and CDR2 YYNGEE. This CDR3 comprises 16 residues. The TCR comes from a man between 35 and 55 years old with head and neck cancer. The sequenced sample was PBMCs. The chain uses TRBV9 and TRBJ1-1; D perhaps matches TRBD1 (5 bases). The CDR3 DNA reads as TGTGCCAGCAGCGTAGACGGGGGGACGGGGAACACTGAAGCTTTCTTT. Amino acid sequence: CASSVDGGTGNTEAFF.